The present entry profiles one T cell receptor (beta chain) with its context. This entry belongs to a study of blood T cell repertoires in COVID-19. Study at large: Sites across the United States, Italy and Spain contributed samples from acute and convalescent COVID-19. The cDNA or gDNA used as material had been derived from T cells, B-cell-depleted T cells, or PBMCs.

In the authors' methods: Estimated nucleated cell counts came from reference gene primer amplification. Clones were sequenced by immunoSEQ multiplex PCR, and TCRdb holds only the in-frame ones, with some missing. V, J and clone size are taken as reported in that table, and D and trimming were inferred from the DNA itself. The data show 150,000 to 200,000 clones, about 87% seen once. Trimming took off 5 bases at V and 9 bases at J, with 17 bases between the two ends. Germline CDR1 is SGHTA and CDR2 is FQGNSA. The CDR3 contains 14 residues. The sample was peripheral blood. The chain is built from TRBV7-2 and TRBJ2-1; the D gene is possibly TRBD1 (5 bases). This sequence originates from a man aged 18 to 30 with active or convalescent COVID-19. CDR3 DNA: TGTGCCAGCAGCCCACCCCTCCCGGACACTGAGCAGTTCTTC. This gives the protein CASSPPLPDTEQFF.